What follows describes a single TCR beta chain. This sample was taken from a study of blood T cell repertoires in COVID-19. Whole-study context: Italy, Spain and the United States were the sources of the convalescent and acute COVID-19 samples.

In the authors' workflow: Amplification of reference gene primers provided the estimated nucleated cell counts. Only in-frame clones appear in the TCRdb table, and some are missing; sequencing was by immunoSEQ multiplex PCR. V and J calls and clone size are those listed in that table; D and trimming were worked out from the DNA. The sample shows 150,000 or so clones, just over 90% of them seen only once. Seattle enrolled patients during active infection and tracked them longitudinally. With V trimmed by 4 bases and J by 8 bases, 4 bases remained unmatched. There are 13 residues in the CDR3. CDR1 and CDR2 from the germline V gene are KGHSH and LQKENI.

The specimen sequenced was peripheral blood. The sequence was collected from a woman aged 55 to 70 with COVID-19, enrolled during active disease. The V call is TRBV18, the J call TRBJ2-1, with 8 bases that match TRBD1. In DNA form, the CDR3 reads TGTGCCAGCTCACTTGACAGGGGCGATGAGCAGTTCTTC. Residues: CASSLDRGDEQFF.